This TCR beta chain was recovered during a study of T cell responses to AZD1222 COVID-19 vaccine. The V gene end was trimmed by 4 bases and the J gene end by 4 bases; junction bases not matched to a gene: 6. The CDR3 is made up of 14 amino acids. From germline, CDR1 is SGHTA and CDR2 FQGNSA. With respect to this clone: Its target is not known.

Only in-frame clones appear in the TCRdb table, and some are missing; sequencing was by immunoSEQ multiplex PCR. The sample has roughly 170,000 clones; 94% are singletons. Whole-study findings and limits: Per reports, nearly half of all spike-specific TCRs target regions that are unmutated in variants. Elevations in Spike-specific TCR breadth and depth followed administration of two AZD1222 doses. CD4 TCRs linked to vaccination spanned spike, dominating at 160-218 and 743-854. Donors were mostly white British, more females; clonal diversity possibly underestimated.

The chain joins TRBV7-2 to TRBJ1-2; 7 bases match TRBD1. The sample consisted of peripheral blood, taken 28 days after the second AZD1222 dose. The receptor was isolated from an adult who received the AZD1222 COVID-19 vaccine. The CDR3 DNA reads as TGTGCCAGCAGCTATAACAGGGGTTTCTATGGCTACACCTTC. Protein product: CASSYNRGFYGYTF.